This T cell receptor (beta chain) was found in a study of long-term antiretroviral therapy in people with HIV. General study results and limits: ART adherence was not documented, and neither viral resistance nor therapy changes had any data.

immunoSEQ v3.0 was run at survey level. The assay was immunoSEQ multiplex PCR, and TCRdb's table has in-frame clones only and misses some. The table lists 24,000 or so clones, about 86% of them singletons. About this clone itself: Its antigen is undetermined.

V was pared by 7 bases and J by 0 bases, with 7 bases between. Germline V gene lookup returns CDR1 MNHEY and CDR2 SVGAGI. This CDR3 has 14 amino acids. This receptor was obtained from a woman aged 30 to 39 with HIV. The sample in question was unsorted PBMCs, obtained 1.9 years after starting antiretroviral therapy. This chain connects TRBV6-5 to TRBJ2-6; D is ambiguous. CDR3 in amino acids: CASIDNSGANVLTF. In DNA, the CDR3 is TGTGCCAGCATCGACAACTCTGGGGCCAACGTCCTGACTTTC.